This TCR beta chain was identified during a study of regulatory T cells in long-lasting Graves disease (dated by TCRdb to about 2021). Looking at the study overall: Newly diagnosed Graves' disease patients had taken antithyroid drugs for less than 3 months. This study used TCR sequencing and RNA sequencing of peripheral blood to compare persistent Graves' disease patients against newly diagnosed Graves' disease patients. The study was conducted in China and was registered as a clinical trial. TCR sequencing covered roughly 13 persistent and approximately 20 newly diagnosed Graves' disease patients, some 35 samples in total.

The library was obtained by multiplex PCR. Sequencing was carried out with an Illumina HiSeq 4000. iRepertoire HTBI primers and Arm-PCR amplification of CDR3 regions were used to construct TCR beta libraries. Before sequencing, the PCR products went through gel purification. The authors processed their data as follows. Gene usage analysis of CDR3 amino acid clonotypes used the 62 TRBV and more than 13 TRBJ segments found across samples. COPE and FqMerger were used to merge filtered high-quality paired reads into contigs. Contigs were aligned with BLAST to IMGT TRBV, TRBD and TRBJ reference genes, and CDR3 was defined per IMGT. Highly expanded clones were defined as clonotypes with a frequency above 0.1%. Repertoire diversity was measured by Shannon entropy, and V-J evenness by the Gini coefficient. Clonotypes shared by more than one individual were considered public. TCRdb reanalyzed the raw reads on its own, using fastp at Q25 for trimming and MiXCR for clone calling, and kept in-frame beta chains. Rows with one shared CDR3 protein collapse into an entry with the most common genes and DNA. For this entry, the V and J calls and clone size follow TCRdb and not the study's own pipeline. Recorded for this sample are 580,000 or so distinct CDR3 sequences; more than 15% of them occurred a single time. The biggest ten clones account for approximately 12% of the sample.

This clonotype was detected ten times or more. Its binding antigen is unknown. No quality values exist for individual bases; no much larger clone is one base distant. The label giving this sample's time point can be read as: newly diagnosed GD, antithyroid drugs for less than 3 months. RNA was extracted from PBMCs in TRIzol for both TCR sequencing and RNA sequencing. Graves' disease was diagnosed according to American Thyroid Association guidelines. The patients came from an endocrinology department in Xi'an, China. Each patient gave about 9.1 milliliters of peripheral blood, collected in an EDTA anticoagulant tube. Ficoll Paque Plus density gradient separation was used to isolate PBMCs, and no further T cell sorting was performed. RNA quality was checked with an Agilent 2100 Bioanalyzer and agarose gel, and concentration with a NanoDrop 2000. V and J are truncated by 0 bases and 5 bases respectively, leaving an intervening sequence of 15 bases. There are 16 amino acids in the CDR3, from cysteine to phenylalanine inclusive. Only CDR3 DNA is held: 48 bases, read in frame from base 1. The germline V gene (reference sequence) supplies CDR1 LGHDT and CDR2 YNNKEL.

Beyond this particular receptor, the publication reports: Patients with persistent disease shared more public clonotypes (approximately 2,500) than newly diagnosed patients did (approximately 1,000). Persistent Graves' disease patients showed lower TCR Shannon entropy and fewer highly expanded clones than newly diagnosed patients, suggesting clonal expansion. TRBV28, TRBJ1-2 and TRBJ2-5 were preferentially used in persistent disease, while TRBV20-1 and TRBJ2-1 were favored in newly diagnosed disease. The authors acknowledged the small sample size as a limitation that may reduce accuracy. Because the primary lesion, thyroid tissue, could not be accessed, the study looked at peripheral blood alone. Sequencing and analysis were limited to the TCR beta chain.

These same data were also listed under a study on T cells in Graves' hyperthyroidism and ophthalmopathy. The second study reports: A patient counted as having stable Graves' hyperthyroidism if no progression to ophthalmopathy occurred over 18 months of follow-up. Hyperthyroidism patients were newly diagnosed, with disease duration under 2 months, and aged 18 to 65 years. Exclusion was applied to patients with uncontrolled infections, other autoimmune diseases, pregnancy or lactation. Clinical symptoms, serum thyroxine and TRAb, thyroid ultrasound, and orbital computed tomography formed the basis for the diagnoses. For the first round of RT-PCR on the TCR CDR3, the HTBI primer set was used together with the Qiagen OneStep RT-PCR kit. Most expanded thyroid clonotypes (frequency above 0.001) were also found in blood, which suggests that blood repertoires may mirror thyroid immune responses. A model built on a 13 V-J signature distinguished ophthalmopathy from stable hyperthyroidism, reaching 85% to 90% sensitivity and approximately 83% specificity in cross-validation and 80%/75% in testing. In validation, progression to ophthalmopathy was predicted by the model with 55% to 71% sensitivity and approximately 78% specificity, a median of approximately 6.5 months before onset. To identify distinguishing TCR V-J signatures, a discovery cohort of some 99 patients was used, comprising roughly 45 with Graves' ophthalmopathy and around 57 with stable Graves' hyperthyroidism. Prospective prediction of ophthalmopathy was tested in an independent validation cohort consisting of roughly 19 hyperthyroidism patients and some 16 patients who later progressed to ophthalmopathy. The 90 or so discovery patients were randomly split 7:3 into training and test sets. In several Graves' hyperthyroidism patients, the study also compared T-cell repertoires from thyroid tissue with T-cell repertoires from blood. After blood sampling, hyperthyroidism patients were treated with methimazole at a starting dose of 30 mg daily, and ophthalmopathy patients were treated with high-dose intravenous methylprednisolone. A second multiplex PCR round built the libraries, followed by size selection and purification. Sequencing of the libraries was done on an Illumina HiSeq2000 using paired-end 100 bp reads. Raw data were processed with SOAPnuke, discarding reads with adapters, uncalled bases, mean Phred below 15, or no exact constant-primer or identifier match. High-quality paired reads were merged using COPE v1.2.5, and each unique nucleotide sequence was defined as a clonotype. Clonotypes were aligned to IMGT TRBV, TRBD and TRBJ reference segments using MiTCR v1.1. The analysis included only V-J combinations with a frequency above 0.0001, which together covered about 99% of the repertoires. The TCS score was defined as the ratio of F50 (clonal expansion) to E x V (chaos), calculated using BLOSUM62-based TCRdist between CDR3 peptides within each V-J. Welch's t-statistics and random forest reduced around 520 V-J features to roughly 13, which were used in a naive Bayes classifier (R e1071). No statistical method was used to fix the sample size in advance, and group allocation was not hidden from the investigators. TCR Vbeta CDR3 sequencing of 120 to 150 peripheral blood samples (roughly 43 ophthalmopathy, about 80 hyperthyroidism and some 17 progressor patients) is reported in the paper.

Source: peripheral blood mononuclear cells (PBMCs), taken at new diagnosis, from a patient treated with antithyroid drugs. The clonotype was recovered from a man aged 18-30 years with Graves disease. Donor details come from another sample of the same person, matched by shared clones. In this chain, TRBV3-1 is recombined with TRBJ2-3; tentative D gene TRBD2, with 5 bases matching. In nucleotides, the sequence is TGTGCCAGCAGCCAAGATAACTTACGGGCGGGAGATACGCAGTATTTT. This encodes CASSQDNLRAGDTQYF.